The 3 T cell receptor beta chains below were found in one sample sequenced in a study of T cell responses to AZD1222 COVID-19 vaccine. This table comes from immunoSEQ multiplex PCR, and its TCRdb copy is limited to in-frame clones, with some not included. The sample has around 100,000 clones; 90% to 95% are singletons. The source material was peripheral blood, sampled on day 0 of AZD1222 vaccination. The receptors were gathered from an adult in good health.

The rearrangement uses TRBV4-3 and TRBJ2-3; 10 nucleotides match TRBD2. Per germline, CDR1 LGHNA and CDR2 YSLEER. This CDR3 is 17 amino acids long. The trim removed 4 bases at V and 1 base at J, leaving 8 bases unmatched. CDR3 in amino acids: CASSLRVSGGGTDTQYF. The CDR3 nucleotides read TGCGCCAGCAGCCTAAGAGTCAGCGGGGGGGGCACAGATACGCAGTATTTT.

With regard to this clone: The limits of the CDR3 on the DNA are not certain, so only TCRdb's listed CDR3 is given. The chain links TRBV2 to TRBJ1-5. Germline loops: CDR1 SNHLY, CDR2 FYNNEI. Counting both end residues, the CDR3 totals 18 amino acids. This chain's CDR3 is CASSTSEFGAAKGQPQHF.

The CDR3 here is CATSSLVLDNQPQHF. In nucleotides, the CDR3 is TGTGCCACCAGCTCCCTTGTGTTAGACAATCAGCCCCAGCATTTT. The V call is TRBV2, the J call TRBJ1-5; D is uncertain. Trimming pared 10 bases from V and 3 bases from J, leaving 19 bases between. This CDR3 comprises 15 residues. CDR1 is SNHLY and CDR2 is FYNNEI in the germline V gene. The full variable domain, completed using reference TRBV2 and TRBJ1-5, is EPEVTQTPSHQVTQMGQEVILRCVPISNHLYFYWYRQILGQKVEFLVSFYNNEISEKSEIFDDQFSVERPDGSNFTLKIRSTKLEDSAMYFCATSSLVLDNQPQHFGDGTRLSIL.